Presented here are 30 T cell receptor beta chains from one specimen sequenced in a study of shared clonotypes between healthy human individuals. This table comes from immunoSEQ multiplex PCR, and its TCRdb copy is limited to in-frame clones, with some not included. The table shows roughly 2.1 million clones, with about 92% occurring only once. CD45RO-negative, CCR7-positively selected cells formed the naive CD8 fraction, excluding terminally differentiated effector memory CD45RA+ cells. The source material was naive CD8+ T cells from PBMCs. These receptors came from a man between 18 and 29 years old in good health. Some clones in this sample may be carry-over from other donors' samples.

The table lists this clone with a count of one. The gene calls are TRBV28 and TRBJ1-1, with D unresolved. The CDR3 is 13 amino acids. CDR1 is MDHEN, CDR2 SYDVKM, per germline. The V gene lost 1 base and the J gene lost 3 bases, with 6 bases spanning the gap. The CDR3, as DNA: TGTGCCAGCAGTTTATTCGGATACACTGAAGCTTTCTTT. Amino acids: CASSLFGYTEAFF.

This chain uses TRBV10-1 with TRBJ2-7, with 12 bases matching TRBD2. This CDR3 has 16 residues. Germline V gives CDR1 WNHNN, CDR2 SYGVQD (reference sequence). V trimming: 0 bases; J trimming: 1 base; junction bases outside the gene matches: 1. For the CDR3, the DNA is TGCGCCAGCAGTGAGTCGACTAGCGGGGGATCCTACGAGCAGTACTTC. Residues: CASSESTSGGSYEQYF.

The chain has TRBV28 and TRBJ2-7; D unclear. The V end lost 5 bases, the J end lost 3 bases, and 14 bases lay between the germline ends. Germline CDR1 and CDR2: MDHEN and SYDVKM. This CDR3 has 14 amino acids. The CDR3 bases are TGTGCCAGCAGTATGCAGACCGAGAACTACGAGCAGTACTTC. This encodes CASSMQTENYEQYF. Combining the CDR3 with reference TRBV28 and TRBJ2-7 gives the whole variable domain DVKVTQSSRYLVKRTGEKVFLECVQDMDHENMFWYRQDPGLGLRLIYFSYDVKMKEKGDIPEGYSVSREKKERFSLILESASTNQTSMYLCASSMQTENYEQYFGPGTRLTVT.

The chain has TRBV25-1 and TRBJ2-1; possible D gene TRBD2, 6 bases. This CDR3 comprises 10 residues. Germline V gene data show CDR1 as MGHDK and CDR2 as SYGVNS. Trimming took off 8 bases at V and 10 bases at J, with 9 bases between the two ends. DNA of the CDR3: TGTGCCAGCCTGGGGAGGGAGCAGTTCTTC. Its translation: CASLGREQFF.

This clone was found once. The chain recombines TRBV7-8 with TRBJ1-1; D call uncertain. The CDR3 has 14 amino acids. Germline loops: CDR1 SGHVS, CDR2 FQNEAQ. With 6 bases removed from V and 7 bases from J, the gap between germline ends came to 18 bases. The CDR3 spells CASRTFASAGEAFF. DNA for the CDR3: TGTGCCAGCAGAACGTTCGCCTCCGCGGGTGAAGCTTTCTTT. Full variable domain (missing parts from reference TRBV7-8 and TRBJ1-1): GAGVSQSPRYKVAKRGQDVALRCDPISGHVSLFWYQQALGQGPEFLTYFQNEAQLDKSGLPSDRFFAERPEGSVSTLKIQRTQQEDSAVYLCASRTFASAGEAFFGQGTRLTVV.

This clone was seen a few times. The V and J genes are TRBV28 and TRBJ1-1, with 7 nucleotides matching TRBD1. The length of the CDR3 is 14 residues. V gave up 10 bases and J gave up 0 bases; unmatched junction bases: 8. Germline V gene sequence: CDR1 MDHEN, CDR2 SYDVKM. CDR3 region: CATLQGQLNTEAFF. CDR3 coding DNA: TGTGCCACCCTACAGGGACAGTTGAACACTGAAGCTTTCTTT.

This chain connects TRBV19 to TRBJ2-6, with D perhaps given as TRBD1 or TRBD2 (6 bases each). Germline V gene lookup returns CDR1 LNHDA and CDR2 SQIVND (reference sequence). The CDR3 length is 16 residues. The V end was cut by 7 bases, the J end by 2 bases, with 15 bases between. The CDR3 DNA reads TGTGCCAGTAACCTGAGGGGGGCGCCTGGGGCCAACGTCCTGACTTTC. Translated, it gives CASNLRGAPGANVLTF. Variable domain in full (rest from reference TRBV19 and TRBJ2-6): DGGITQSPKYLFRKEGQNVTLSCEQNLNHDAMYWYRQDPGQGLRLIYYSQIVNDFQKGDIAEGYSVSREKKESFPLTVTSAQKNPTAFYLCASNLRGAPGANVLTFGAGSRLTVL.

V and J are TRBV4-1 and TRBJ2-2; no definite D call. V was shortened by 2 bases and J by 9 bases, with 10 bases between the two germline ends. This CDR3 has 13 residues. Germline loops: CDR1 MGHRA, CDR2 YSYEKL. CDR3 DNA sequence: TGCGCCAGCAGCCAAACCTCGCACCGGGAGCTGTTTTTT. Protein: CASSQTSHRELFF.

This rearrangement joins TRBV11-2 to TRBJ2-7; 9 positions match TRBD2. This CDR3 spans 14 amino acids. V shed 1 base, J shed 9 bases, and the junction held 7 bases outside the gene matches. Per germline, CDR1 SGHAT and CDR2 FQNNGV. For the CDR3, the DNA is TGTGCCAGCAGCTTAGCTAGCGGGGCTTGGGTGCAGTACTTC. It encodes CASSLASGAWVQYF.

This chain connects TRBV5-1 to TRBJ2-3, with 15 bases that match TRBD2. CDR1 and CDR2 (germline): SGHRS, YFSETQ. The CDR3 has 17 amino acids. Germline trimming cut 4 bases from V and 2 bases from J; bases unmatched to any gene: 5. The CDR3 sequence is CASSQGLAGGPTDTQYF. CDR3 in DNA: TGCGCCAGCAGCCAGGGACTAGCGGGAGGCCCCACAGATACGCAGTATTTT.

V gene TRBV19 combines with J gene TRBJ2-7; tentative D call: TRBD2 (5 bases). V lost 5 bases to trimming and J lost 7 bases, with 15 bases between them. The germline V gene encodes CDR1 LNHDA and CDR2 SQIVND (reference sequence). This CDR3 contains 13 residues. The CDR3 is CASSPLASGEQYF. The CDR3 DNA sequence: TGTGCCAGTAGTCCGCTAGCATCGGGGGAGCAGTACTTC.

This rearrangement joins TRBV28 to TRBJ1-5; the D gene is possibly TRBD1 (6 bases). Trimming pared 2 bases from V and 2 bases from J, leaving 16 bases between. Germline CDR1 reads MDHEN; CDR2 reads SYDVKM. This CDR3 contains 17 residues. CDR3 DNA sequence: TGTGCCAGCAGTTTAATACTAGGGGGTGGAGGCAATCAGCCCCAGCATTTT. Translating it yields CASSLILGGGGNQPQHF.

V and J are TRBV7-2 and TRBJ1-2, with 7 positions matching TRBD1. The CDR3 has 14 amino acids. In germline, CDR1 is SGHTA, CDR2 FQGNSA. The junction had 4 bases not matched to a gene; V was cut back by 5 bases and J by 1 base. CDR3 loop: CASSPTGNNYGYTF. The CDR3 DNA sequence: TGTGCCAGCAGCCCGACAGGGAATAACTATGGCTACACCTTC.

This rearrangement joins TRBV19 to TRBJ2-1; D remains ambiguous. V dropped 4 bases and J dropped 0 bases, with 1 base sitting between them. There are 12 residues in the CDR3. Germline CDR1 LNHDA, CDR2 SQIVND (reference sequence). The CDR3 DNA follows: TGTGCCAGTAGTAACTCCTACAATGAGCAGTTCTTC. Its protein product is CASSNSYNEQFF.

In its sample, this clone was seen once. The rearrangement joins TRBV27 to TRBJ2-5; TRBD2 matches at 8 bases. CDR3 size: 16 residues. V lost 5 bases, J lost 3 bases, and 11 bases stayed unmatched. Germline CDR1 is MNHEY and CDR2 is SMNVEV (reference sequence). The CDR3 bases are TGTGCCAGCAGTAACACCATTAGCGGGATCAAAGAGACCCAGTACTTC. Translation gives CASSNTISGIKETQYF.

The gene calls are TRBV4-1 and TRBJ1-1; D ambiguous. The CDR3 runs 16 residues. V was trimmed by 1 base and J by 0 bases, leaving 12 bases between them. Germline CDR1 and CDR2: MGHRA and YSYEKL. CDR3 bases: TGCGCCAGCAGCCAAGGTTTGATGGCCATGAACACTGAAGCTTTCTTT. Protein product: CASSQGLMAMNTEAFF.

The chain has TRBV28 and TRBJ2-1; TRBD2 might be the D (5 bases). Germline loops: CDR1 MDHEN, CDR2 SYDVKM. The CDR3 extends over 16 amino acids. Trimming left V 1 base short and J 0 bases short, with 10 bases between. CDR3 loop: CASSLFGNSSYNEQFF. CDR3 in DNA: TGTGCCAGCAGTTTATTCGGGAATAGCTCCTACAATGAGCAGTTCTTC.

The CDR3 loop reads CASSLLPENTEAFF. The CDR3 DNA reads TGTGCCAGCAGCTTATTGCCGGAGAACACTGAAGCTTTCTTT. V usage is TRBV7-6 and J usage is TRBJ1-1; D ambiguous. Germline loops: CDR1 SGHVS, CDR2 FNYEAQ. The CDR3 is 14 amino acids. The V gene lost 2 bases and the J gene lost 1 base, with 8 bases spanning the gap.

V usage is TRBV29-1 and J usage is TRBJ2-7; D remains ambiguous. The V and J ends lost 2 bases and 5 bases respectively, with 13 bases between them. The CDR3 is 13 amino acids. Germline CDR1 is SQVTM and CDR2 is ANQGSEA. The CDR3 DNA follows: TGCAGCGTTGAATTAGGAACTCCCCACGAGCAGTACTTC. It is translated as CSVELGTPHEQYF.

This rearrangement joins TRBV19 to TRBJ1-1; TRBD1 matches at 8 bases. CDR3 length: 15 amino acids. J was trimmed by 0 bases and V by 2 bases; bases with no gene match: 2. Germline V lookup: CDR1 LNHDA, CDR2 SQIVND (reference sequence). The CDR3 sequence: CASSIQGAMNTEAFF. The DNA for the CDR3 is TGTGCCAGTAGTATACAGGGGGCTATGAACACTGAAGCTTTCTTT.

The CDR3 loop reads CASSQDPGTTEQYF. In DNA, the CDR3 is TGCGCCAGCAGCCAAGATCCGGGTACAACGGAGCAGTACTTC. V usage is TRBV4-1 and J usage is TRBJ2-7; D is uncertain. CDR3 length equals 14 residues. V was shortened by 0 bases and J by 7 bases, with 13 bases between the two germline ends. Germline V lookup: CDR1 MGHRA, CDR2 YSYEKL.

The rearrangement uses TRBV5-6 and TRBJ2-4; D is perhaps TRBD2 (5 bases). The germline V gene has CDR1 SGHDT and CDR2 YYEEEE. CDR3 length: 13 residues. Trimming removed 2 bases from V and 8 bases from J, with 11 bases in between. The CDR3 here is CASSFSSRDIQYF. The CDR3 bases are TGTGCCAGCAGCTTCTCTAGCCGGGACATTCAGTACTTC.

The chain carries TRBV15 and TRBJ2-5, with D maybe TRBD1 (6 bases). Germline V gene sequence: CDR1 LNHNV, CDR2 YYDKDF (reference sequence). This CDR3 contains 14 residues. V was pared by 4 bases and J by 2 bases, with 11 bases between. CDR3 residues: CATSKRGRQETQYF. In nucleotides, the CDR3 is TGTGCCACCAGCAAGAGGGGGAGACAAGAGACCCAGTACTTC.

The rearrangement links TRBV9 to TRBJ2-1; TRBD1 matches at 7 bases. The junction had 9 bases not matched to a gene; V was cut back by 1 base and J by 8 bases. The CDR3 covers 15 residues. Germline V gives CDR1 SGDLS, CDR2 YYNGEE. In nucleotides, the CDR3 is TGTGCCAGCAGCGTAACCGACGACAGGGTGGATGAGCAGTTCTTC. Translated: CASSVTDDRVDEQFF.

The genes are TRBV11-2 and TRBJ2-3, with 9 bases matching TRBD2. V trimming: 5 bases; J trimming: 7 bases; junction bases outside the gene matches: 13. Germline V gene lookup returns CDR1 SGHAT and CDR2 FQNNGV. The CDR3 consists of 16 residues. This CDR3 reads CASSRVSLAGRNTQYF. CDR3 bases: TGTGCCAGCAGCCGTGTTTCCCTAGCGGGGCGTAATACGCAGTATTTT.

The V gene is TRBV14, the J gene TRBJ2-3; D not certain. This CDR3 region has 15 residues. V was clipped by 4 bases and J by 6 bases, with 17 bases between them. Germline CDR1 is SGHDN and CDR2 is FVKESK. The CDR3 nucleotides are TGTGCCAGCAGCCTACTGGCAGGCCCCCGGGATACGCAGTATTTT. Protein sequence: CASSLLAGPRDTQYF.

CDR3 coding DNA: TGTGCCAGCATGGGTGGTGCAGTCGTGAACACTGAAGCTTTCTTT. Its translation: CASMGGAVVNTEAFF. The chain carries TRBV6-1 and TRBJ1-1; D is unresolved. Germline lookup yields CDR1 MNHNS and CDR2 SASEGT. V lost 7 bases to trimming and J lost 0 bases, with 15 bases between them. The CDR3 spans 15 residues.

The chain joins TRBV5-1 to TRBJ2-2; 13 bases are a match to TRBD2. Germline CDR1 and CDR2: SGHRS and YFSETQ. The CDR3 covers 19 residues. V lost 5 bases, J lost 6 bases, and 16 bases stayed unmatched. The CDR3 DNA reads TGCGCCAGCAGGGACATTACCGGGACTAGCGGGATAGTAGCCGGGGAGCTGTTTTTT. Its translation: CASRDITGTSGIVAGELFF.

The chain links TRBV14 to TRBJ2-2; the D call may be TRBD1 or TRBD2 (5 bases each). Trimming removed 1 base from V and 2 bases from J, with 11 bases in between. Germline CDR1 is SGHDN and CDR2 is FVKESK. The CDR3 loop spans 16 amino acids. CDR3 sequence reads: CASSQVPGLNTGELFF. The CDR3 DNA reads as TGTGCCAGCAGCCAAGTTCCGGGGCTCAACACCGGGGAGCTGTTTTTT.

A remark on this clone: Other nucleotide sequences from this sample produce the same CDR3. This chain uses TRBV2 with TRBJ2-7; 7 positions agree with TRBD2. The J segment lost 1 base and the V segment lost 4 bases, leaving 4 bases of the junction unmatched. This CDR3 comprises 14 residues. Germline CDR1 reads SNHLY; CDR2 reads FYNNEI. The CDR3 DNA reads TGTGCCAGCAGTGTTACGGGAGGATCCTACGAGCAGTACTTC. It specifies CASSVTGGSYEQYF.